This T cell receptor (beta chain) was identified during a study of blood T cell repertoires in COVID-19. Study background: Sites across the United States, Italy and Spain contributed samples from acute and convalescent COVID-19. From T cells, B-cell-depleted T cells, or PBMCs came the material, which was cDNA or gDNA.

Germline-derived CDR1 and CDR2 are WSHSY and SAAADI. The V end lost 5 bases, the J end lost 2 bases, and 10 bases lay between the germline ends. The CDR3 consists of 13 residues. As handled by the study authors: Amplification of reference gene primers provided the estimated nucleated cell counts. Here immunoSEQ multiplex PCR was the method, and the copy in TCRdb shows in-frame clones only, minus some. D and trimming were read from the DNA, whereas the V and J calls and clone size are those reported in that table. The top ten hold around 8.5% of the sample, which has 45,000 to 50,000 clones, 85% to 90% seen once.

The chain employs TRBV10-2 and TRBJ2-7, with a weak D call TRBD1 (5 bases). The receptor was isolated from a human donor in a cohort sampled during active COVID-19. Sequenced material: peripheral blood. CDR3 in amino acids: CASSSGITYEQYF. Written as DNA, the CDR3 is TGCGCCAGCAGTTCAGGGATTACCTACGAGCAGTACTTC.